This is a list of T cell receptor beta chains from one sample in a study of post-analysis software for immune sequencing data. TCRdb re-called the PCR reads with MiXCR, one entry per CDR3 protein. Of about 460,000 distinct CDR3 sequences in the sample, less than 45% were seen once. The sample comprised blood. The receptors were gathered from a girl under 18 with multiple sclerosis. Each CDR3 is given with its conserved first and last residue. A D gene is named only where the DNA matches it firmly. Size tells how often a clone was seen (once, few, many) or the class of an expanded clone, and some rows leave it out.

clone_size j_call v_call d_call cdr3_aa cdr3_nt
NA TRBJ2-7 TRBV6-1 NA CASSADRLSYEQYF TGTGCCAGCAGTGCGGACAGACTCTCCTACGAGCAGTACTTC
NA TRBJ1-2 TRBV28 NA CASSFPGRLYGYTF TGTGCCAGCAGCTTCCCCGGAAGGTTGTATGGCTACACCTTC
NA TRBJ2-5 TRBV6-5 NA CASSPGGVETQYF TGTGCCAGCAGTCCCGGGGGAGTCGAGACCCAGTACTTC
NA TRBJ2-5 TRBV20-1 TRBD1 CSAILPTGEETQYF TGCAGTGCCATTCTCCCGACAGGGGAAGAGACCCAGTACTTC
NA TRBJ2-1 TRBV20-1 NA CSAIVGSYNEQFF TGCAGTGCCATCGTGGGCTCCTACAATGAGCAGTTCTTC
NA TRBJ2-7 TRBV5-1 NA CASSETSYEQYF TGCGCCAGCAGTGAAACCTCCTACGAGCAGTACTTC
NA TRBJ2-7 TRBV28 TRBD2 CASSSRGSGISYNEQYF TGTGCCAGCAGTTCGCGGGGTAGCGGGATTTCCTACAATGAGCAGTACTTC
NA TRBJ2-3 TRBV6-6 NA CASSYPRVDTDTQYF TGTGCCAGCAGTTACCCACGAGTGGACACAGATACGCAGTATTTT
few TRBJ1-5 TRBV20-1 NA CSAALPAVGPQHF TGCAGTGCTGCCCTGCCGGCTGTTGGTCCCCAGCATTTT
NA TRBJ2-7 TRBV29-1 NA CSVEEAGEQYF TGCAGCGTTGAAGAGGCCGGCGAGCAGTACTTC
few TRBJ1-2 TRBV7-6 NA CASSSNQRGYTF TGTGCCAGCAGCTCAAATCAACGGGGCTACACCTTC
NA TRBJ1-2 TRBV28 NA CASSLLGDAFYGYTF TGTGCCAGCAGTTTATTGGGGGATGCTTTCTATGGCTACACCTTC
NA TRBJ2-7 TRBV9 TRBD1 CASSVGGQGFGEQYF TGTGCCAGCAGCGTAGGTGGACAGGGGTTCGGGGAGCAGTACTTC
NA TRBJ1-1 TRBV20-1 NA CSAPSQGSTEAFF TGCAGTGCCCCTAGCCAGGGGAGCACTGAAGCTTTCTTT
NA TRBJ1-4 TRBV30 TRBD1 CAWSLTGALNEKLFF TGTGCCTGGAGCCTGACAGGGGCGTTAAATGAAAAACTGTTTTTT
few TRBJ2-7 TRBV28 TRBD1 CASSFRSQGNYEQYF TGTGCCAGCAGTTTCAGGTCACAGGGGAACTACGAGCAGTACTTC
NA TRBJ2-1 TRBV27 TRBD1 CASSPLSRGQGAVSNEQFF TGTGCCAGCAGTCCGTTATCTAGGGGACAGGGGGCGGTGAGTAATGAGCAGTTCTTC
NA TRBJ2-1 TRBV7-3 TRBD2 CASSTTSGDFLNEQFF TGTGCCAGCAGCACAACTAGCGGGGACTTTCTCAATGAGCAGTTCTTC
NA TRBJ2-3 TRBV12-5 NA CASGSEGYTQYF TGTGCTAGTGGCTCAGAGGGATATACGCAGTATTTT
NA TRBJ1-6 TRBV7-2 TRBD1 CASNRQGRSPLHF TGTGCCAGCAACCGACAGGGGAGATCACCCCTCCACTTT
NA TRBJ1-2 TRBV20-1 NA CSARDSRGTFYGYTF TGCAGTGCTAGAGACTCGCGGGGGACTTTCTATGGCTACACCTTC
NA TRBJ1-1 TRBV3-1 NA CACSQEAVGTEAFF TGTGCCTGCAGCCAAGAGGCCGTGGGTACTGAAGCTTTCTTT
few TRBJ1-3 TRBV10-3 NA CAISFRGGEGGNTIYF TGTGCCATCAGCTTCCGAGGGGGTGAAGGTGGAAACACCATATATTTT
NA TRBJ2-3 TRBV29-1 NA CSTSSGHHADTQYF TGCAGCACCAGTTCGGGACATCACGCAGATACGCAGTATTTT
few TRBJ2-4 TRBV20-1 NA CSASGATQYF TGCAGTGCTAGTGGGGCTACCCAGTACTTC
few TRBJ2-7 TRBV27 TRBD1 CASSLSTGGYLYEQYF TGTGCCAGCAGTTTATCCACAGGGGGCTACCTCTACGAGCAGTACTTC
NA TRBJ2-5 TRBV7-9 NA CASSLSSPQETQYF TGTGCCAGCAGCTTATCGTCGCCCCAAGAGACCCAGTACTTC
few TRBJ2-3 TRBV12-3/TRBV12-4 NA CASSSVTDTQYF TGTGCCAGCAGCTCCGTCACAGATACGCAGTATTTT
NA TRBJ2-3 TRBV12-3/TRBV12-4 NA CASSFASVTSDTQYF TGTGCCAGCAGTTTTGCTAGCGTCACATCAGATACGCAGTATTTT
few TRBJ2-4 TRBV5-1 TRBD2 CANSLIAGDIQYF TGCGCCAACAGCTTGATAGCGGGAGACATTCAGTACTTC
NA TRBJ2-3 TRBV20-1 NA CSAGETGTLQSTQYF TGCAGTGCTGGGGAGACGGGGACCCTACAATCTACGCAGTATTTT
few TRBJ2-3 TRBV15 NA CATSRVELGDTQYF TGTGCCACCAGCAGGGTAGAGTTAGGAGATACGCAGTATTTT
NA TRBJ1-1 TRBV29-1 NA CSVDVRQGSEAFF TGCAGCGTTGACGTTCGGCAGGGATCCGAAGCTTTCTTT
NA TRBJ2-5 TRBV15 NA CATSRGNRGETQYF TGTGCCACCAGCAGAGGGAACCGGGGGGAGACCCAGTACTTC
NA TRBJ2-3 TRBV24-1 TRBD1 CATSDRGTGYTDTQYF TGTGCCACCAGTGATAGGGGGACAGGCTACACAGATACGCAGTATTTT
few TRBJ2-7 TRBV2 NA CASSERGETYEQYF TGTGCCAGCAGTGAAAGGGGGGAAACCTACGAGCAGTACTTC
few TRBJ1-2 TRBV4-1 NA CASSQRTTNYGYTF TGCGCCAGCAGCCAACGCACAACTAACTATGGCTACACCTTC
NA TRBJ2-1 TRBV2 NA CASSPGQRGDEQFF TGTGCCAGCAGTCCGGGACAGAGGGGGGATGAGCAGTTCTTC
NA TRBJ2-7 TRBV20-1 NA CSAYKNSGFSYEQYF TGCAGTGCTTACAAAAATAGCGGTTTCTCCTACGAGCAGTACTTC
NA TRBJ2-7 TRBV28 TRBD1 CASSLTTGDSYEQYF TGTGCCAGCAGTTTAACGACAGGGGATTCCTACGAGCAGTACTTC
few TRBJ2-6 TRBV12-3/TRBV12-4 TRBD1 CASSFSIPRQGVSSGANVLTF TGTGCCAGCAGTTTCTCGATTCCACGACAGGGGGTCTCCTCTGGGGCCAACGTCCTGACTTTC
NA TRBJ1-5 TRBV28 NA CASSPPGPQPQHF TGTGCCAGCAGCCCCCCGGGACCTCAGCCCCAGCATTTT